This is a list of T cell receptor beta chains from one sample in a study of T-cell memory formation after mild COVID-19. One entry per CDR3 protein, called by TCRdb with MiXCR from the 5' RACE reads. The sample lists about 140,000 distinct CDR3 sequences, 13% to 15% seen once, with 25% to 30% in the top ten. Input material: PBMCs or a T cell subset sorted from them (not recorded which). The receptors here all came from an adult woman who had mild COVID-19 (a few samples of this study predate the infection). Cell type and time point are not known. Each CDR3 is given with its conserved first and last residue. The D gene is left open where the match is weak. Not every row has a clone size; where given, it reads once, few, many or a size class.

d_gene: .
abundance: many
v_gene: TRBV7-2
j_gene: TRBJ2-7
CDR3nt: TGTGCCAGCAGCTTAGTGCTGACAGCCTACGAGCAGTACTTC
CDR3aa: CASSLVLTAYEQYF

d_gene: TRBD2
abundance: .
v_gene: TRBV7-2
j_gene: TRBJ2-1
CDR3nt: TGTGCCAGCAGCCCTGGACTAGCGGGGGACACTTGGGGGAATGAGCAGTTCTTC
CDR3aa: CASSPGLAGDTWGNEQFF

d_gene: .
abundance: few
v_gene: TRBV12-3/TRBV12-4
j_gene: TRBJ2-7
CDR3nt: TGTGCCAGCAGTCCCTCAACGGGACGAACCTACGAGCAGTACTTC
CDR3aa: CASSPSTGRTYEQYF

d_gene: .
abundance: .
v_gene: TRBV11-3
j_gene: TRBJ2-7
CDR3nt: TGTGCCAGCAGTCCTGACAGAAATACTGACTACGAGCAGTACTTC
CDR3aa: CASSPDRNTDYEQYF

d_gene: TRBD2
abundance: few
v_gene: TRBV20-1
j_gene: TRBJ2-1
CDR3nt: TGCAGTGCTAGAGTTTTAGCGGGAGGAACCTACAATGAGCAGTTCTTC
CDR3aa: CSARVLAGGTYNEQFF

d_gene: .
abundance: few
v_gene: TRBV25-1
j_gene: TRBJ2-7
CDR3nt: TGTGCCAGCAGCGAGGGGGTGATTACGGGGCAGTACTTC
CDR3aa: CASSEGVITGQYF

d_gene: .
abundance: few
v_gene: TRBV7-2
j_gene: TRBJ1-1
CDR3nt: TGTGCCAGCAGCTTAAGGCAGACTGAAGCTTTCTTT
CDR3aa: CASSLRQTEAFF

d_gene: TRBD2
abundance: .
v_gene: TRBV2
j_gene: TRBJ2-7
CDR3nt: TGTGCCAGCAGGGCTAGCGGCTCCTACGAGCAGTACTTC
CDR3aa: CASRASGSYEQYF

d_gene: TRBD1
abundance: .
v_gene: TRBV13
j_gene: TRBJ1-4
CDR3nt: TGTGCCAGCAGCTTAGGATCGGGACAGTTCGAAAAACTGTTTTTT
CDR3aa: CASSLGSGQFEKLFF

d_gene: .
abundance: few
v_gene: TRBV6-2/TRBV6-3
j_gene: TRBJ2-7
CDR3nt: TGTGCCAGCAGTTACACTTCTCACGAGCAGTACTTC
CDR3aa: CASSYTSHEQYF

d_gene: .
abundance: few
v_gene: TRBV14
j_gene: TRBJ2-2
CDR3nt: TGTGCCAGCAGCCAACAGGCCGGGGAGCTGTTTTTT
CDR3aa: CASSQQAGELFF

d_gene: TRBD1
abundance: .
v_gene: TRBV27
j_gene: TRBJ1-3
CDR3nt: TGTGCCAGCAGTTTAAATGAGGGGGCTCACTCTGGAAACACCATATATTTT
CDR3aa: CASSLNEGAHSGNTIYF

d_gene: .
abundance: few
v_gene: TRBV24-1
j_gene: TRBJ2-1
CDR3nt: TGTGCCACCAGTAACAGGGTCCCCTACAATGAGCAGTTCTTC
CDR3aa: CATSNRVPYNEQFF

d_gene: .
abundance: few
v_gene: TRBV7-2
j_gene: TRBJ2-6
CDR3nt: TGTGCCAGCAGCTTAGTTGGCAGTTACTCTGGGGCCAACGTCCTGACTTTC
CDR3aa: CASSLVGSYSGANVLTF

d_gene: TRBD2
abundance: .
v_gene: TRBV4-2
j_gene: TRBJ2-7
CDR3nt: TGTGCCAGCAGCCTGGGGACTAGCGGGACCTACGAGCAGTACTTC
CDR3aa: CASSLGTSGTYEQYF

d_gene: .
abundance: .
v_gene: TRBV4-1
j_gene: TRBJ2-1
CDR3nt: TGCGCCAGCAGCCTCACTACTAACGGGGACGCCTCCTACAATGAGCAGTTCTTC
CDR3aa: CASSLTTNGDASYNEQFF

d_gene: .
abundance: few
v_gene: TRBV29-1
j_gene: TRBJ1-1
CDR3nt: TGCAGCGTTGAAGACCTTAACACTGAAGCTTTCTTT
CDR3aa: CSVEDLNTEAFF

d_gene: .
abundance: .
v_gene: TRBV7-2
j_gene: TRBJ2-1
CDR3nt: TGTGCCAGCAGCCACGGGGCACAAGTCCCCTCCTACAATGAGCAGTTCTTC
CDR3aa: CASSHGAQVPSYNEQFF

d_gene: TRBD2
abundance: .
v_gene: TRBV12-3/TRBV12-4
j_gene: TRBJ2-1
CDR3nt: TGTGCCAGCAGCCCCGGGACTAGCGGGACCAATGAGCAGTTCTTC
CDR3aa: CASSPGTSGTNEQFF

d_gene: .
abundance: .
v_gene: TRBV24-1
j_gene: TRBJ2-3
CDR3nt: TGTGCCACCAGTGCGAAGGATGACACCCTATTTGGTAATACGCAGTATTTT
CDR3aa: CATSAKDDTLFGNTQYF

d_gene: .
abundance: .
v_gene: TRBV3-1
j_gene: TRBJ2-7
CDR3nt: TGTGCCAGCGAGGGACACCCCGGGGACGAGCAGTACTTC
CDR3aa: CASEGHPGDEQYF

d_gene: .
abundance: .
v_gene: TRBV7-9
j_gene: TRBJ2-1
CDR3nt: TGTGCCAGCAGCCCCGAAGGAGGGGTTGAGCAGTTCTTC
CDR3aa: CASSPEGGVEQFF

d_gene: .
abundance: few
v_gene: TRBV12-3/TRBV12-4
j_gene: TRBJ2-3
CDR3nt: TGTGCCAGCAGTGAGAGACTAGTGACGCAGTATTTT
CDR3aa: CASSERLVTQYF

d_gene: .
abundance: few
v_gene: TRBV7-9
j_gene: TRBJ2-3
CDR3nt: TGTGCCAGCAGCTTAGTGGTTAGCCCAGATACGCAGTATTTT
CDR3aa: CASSLVVSPDTQYF

d_gene: .
abundance: .
v_gene: TRBV19
j_gene: TRBJ2-2
CDR3nt: TGTGCCAGTAGTATAGCGGAAACCGGGGAGCTGTTTTTT
CDR3aa: CASSIAETGELFF

d_gene: TRBD1
abundance: .
v_gene: TRBV5-5
j_gene: TRBJ2-7
CDR3nt: TGTGCCAGCAGCTTACCGGGACAGGGCGTCCACGAGCAGTACTTC
CDR3aa: CASSLPGQGVHEQYF

d_gene: .
abundance: few
v_gene: TRBV27
j_gene: TRBJ2-1
CDR3nt: TGTGCCAGCAGTTGGGACGGCCGAACCAATGAGCAGTTCTTC
CDR3aa: CASSWDGRTNEQFF